This TCR beta chain was documented in a study of cytomegalovirus exposure and HLA in healthy donors. This clone was counted between two and nine times. Its antigen is not identified. Both 60 Vbeta primers and 13 Jbeta primers went into the PCR. The data were produced by immunoSEQ multiplex PCR, yet TCRdb's version contains in-frame clones alone and is incomplete. The sample includes 100,000 to 150,000 clones, 70% to 80% of them seen just once. Trimming pared 0 bases from V and 3 bases from J, leaving 24 bases between. Per the germline V gene, CDR1 is WNHNN and CDR2 is SYGVQD (reference sequence). The CDR3 is 19 residues long. General observations from the study: According to a later analysis, most TCR beta chains associated with CMV appeared HLA-restricted.

Specimen: PBMCs. The gene calls are TRBV10-1 and TRBJ2-7; D might be TRBD2 (6 bases). This sequence originates from a woman aged 55-75 years in good health and CMV-seronegative. CDR3 residues: CASSESIKASGGGYYEQYF. CDR3 in DNA: TGCGCCAGCAGTGAGTCGATTAAGGCCTCAGGAGGAGGGTACTACGAGCAGTACTTC.